Following are 8 T cell receptor beta chains from one sample sequenced in a study of cytomegalovirus exposure and HLA in healthy donors. Profiled with immunoSEQ multiplex PCR; TCRdb holds only in-frame clones, not every one. The table includes about 160,000 clones, 80% to 85% detected once. Sequenced material: PBMCs. The source of these receptors is a man younger than 45 in good health and CMV-seropositive.

The chain is built from TRBV5-1 and TRBJ1-6, with 8 nucleotides matching TRBD1. This CDR3 is built from 16 residues. The trim removed 0 bases at V and 6 bases at J, leaving 5 bases unmatched. Germline V CDR1 and CDR2: SGHRS, YFSETQ. The CDR3, as DNA: TGCGCCAGCAGCTTGGCCCCGGGACAGGTTAATTCACCCCTCCACTTT. This translates into CASSLAPGQVNSPLHF.

The gene calls are TRBV15 and TRBJ1-5, with 9 bases lining up with TRBD1. This CDR3 is 16 amino acids long. Germline values: CDR1 LNHNV, CDR2 YYDKDF (reference sequence). V lost 2 bases to trimming and J lost 6 bases; unmatched junction nucleotides: 8. The DNA of the CDR3 is TGTGCCACCAGCAGACCGCCGGGACAGGGATTTCAGCCCCAGCATTTT. Translating it yields CATSRPPGQGFQPQHF.

The chain recombines TRBV7-3 with TRBJ2-7; 10 positions agree with TRBD1. V shed 5 bases, J shed 6 bases, and the junction held 1 base outside the gene matches. This CDR3 region has 12 residues. Germline V lookup: CDR1 SGHTA, CDR2 FQGTGA. This CDR3 is CASSRTGGEQYF. In DNA form, the CDR3 reads TGTGCCAGCAGCAGGACAGGGGGCGAGCAGTACTTC.

The chain is built from TRBV11-2 and TRBJ1-1; no clear D gene. In germline, CDR1 is SGHAT, CDR2 FQNNGV. The CDR3 extends over 14 amino acids. Trimming shortened V by 2 bases and J by 1 base, and 8 bases separated the two germline ends. The DNA of the CDR3 is TGTGCCAGCAGCTTATCGGCGGGGAACACTGAAGCTTTCTTT. The encoded protein is CASSLSAGNTEAFF.

This clone was observed a few times. The gene calls are TRBV7-2 and TRBJ2-7, with TRBD1 identical over 8 bases. Germline V gives CDR1 SGHTA, CDR2 FQGNSA. V shed 1 base, J shed 7 bases, and the junction held 3 bases outside the gene matches. This CDR3 spans 13 amino acids. DNA for the CDR3: TGTGCCAGCAGCTTAGGCTGGGACAGGGAGCAGTACTTC. This codes for CASSLGWDREQYF.

The V and J genes are TRBV5-5 and TRBJ2-5; TRBD1 aligns across 8 bases. Germline V gives CDR1 SGHKS, CDR2 YYEKEE (reference sequence). Trimming cost V 4 bases and J 5 bases; bases outside gene matches: 10. The CDR3 has 15 amino acids. As DNA, the CDR3 is TGTGCCAGCAGCACGAAAGACAGGGGATCGGAGACCCAGTACTTC. Translated: CASSTKDRGSETQYF.

CDR3 protein: CASSTVGAGNQPQHF. DNA for the CDR3: TGTGCCAGCAGTACCGTAGGGGCTGGGAATCAGCCCCAGCATTTT. V usage is TRBV28 and J usage is TRBJ1-5, with a possible D match to TRBD1 (5 bases). Germline CDR1 reads MDHEN; CDR2 reads SYDVKM. V was pared by 5 bases and J by 4 bases, with 15 bases between. The CDR3 totals 15 residues.

The chain carries TRBV27 and TRBJ2-1; possible D gene TRBD1, 7 bases. CDR3 length: 15 amino acids. Trimming took off 5 bases at V and 3 bases at J, with 14 bases between the two ends. Germline loops: CDR1 MNHEY, CDR2 SMNVEV (reference sequence). The CDR3 protein is CASSLRQGGYNEQFF. As DNA, the CDR3 is TGTGCCAGCAGTCTCAGACAGGGAGGCTACAATGAGCAGTTCTTC.